What follows is one T cell receptor beta chain and its context. Its antigen remains unknown. The record originates from a study of cytomegalovirus exposure and HLA in healthy donors. PCR employed 60 Vbeta and 13 Jbeta primers. TCRdb's table, derived via immunoSEQ multiplex PCR, lists solely in-frame clones and lacks some. Among over 150,000 clones listed, approximately 77% were seen once. V was clipped by 1 base and J by 5 bases, with 17 bases between them. Germline lookup yields CDR1 KGHSH and CDR2 LQKENI. The CDR3 runs to 16 residues. The study, taken as a whole, reports: Despite most TCR sequences being rare, some public TCRs occurred in many donors. It was reported that TCR beta sequences correctly inferred the HLA-A and HLA-B alleles for most subjects.

The clonotype comes from a man under 40 in good health and CMV-seropositive. The specimen sequenced was PBMCs. The rearrangement links TRBV18 to TRBJ2-5; D may be TRBD2 (6 bases). CDR3 amino acids: CASSPQIPGSGETQYF. In DNA form, the CDR3 reads TGTGCCAGCTCACCACAGATCCCGGGGAGCGGGGAGACCCAGTACTTC.